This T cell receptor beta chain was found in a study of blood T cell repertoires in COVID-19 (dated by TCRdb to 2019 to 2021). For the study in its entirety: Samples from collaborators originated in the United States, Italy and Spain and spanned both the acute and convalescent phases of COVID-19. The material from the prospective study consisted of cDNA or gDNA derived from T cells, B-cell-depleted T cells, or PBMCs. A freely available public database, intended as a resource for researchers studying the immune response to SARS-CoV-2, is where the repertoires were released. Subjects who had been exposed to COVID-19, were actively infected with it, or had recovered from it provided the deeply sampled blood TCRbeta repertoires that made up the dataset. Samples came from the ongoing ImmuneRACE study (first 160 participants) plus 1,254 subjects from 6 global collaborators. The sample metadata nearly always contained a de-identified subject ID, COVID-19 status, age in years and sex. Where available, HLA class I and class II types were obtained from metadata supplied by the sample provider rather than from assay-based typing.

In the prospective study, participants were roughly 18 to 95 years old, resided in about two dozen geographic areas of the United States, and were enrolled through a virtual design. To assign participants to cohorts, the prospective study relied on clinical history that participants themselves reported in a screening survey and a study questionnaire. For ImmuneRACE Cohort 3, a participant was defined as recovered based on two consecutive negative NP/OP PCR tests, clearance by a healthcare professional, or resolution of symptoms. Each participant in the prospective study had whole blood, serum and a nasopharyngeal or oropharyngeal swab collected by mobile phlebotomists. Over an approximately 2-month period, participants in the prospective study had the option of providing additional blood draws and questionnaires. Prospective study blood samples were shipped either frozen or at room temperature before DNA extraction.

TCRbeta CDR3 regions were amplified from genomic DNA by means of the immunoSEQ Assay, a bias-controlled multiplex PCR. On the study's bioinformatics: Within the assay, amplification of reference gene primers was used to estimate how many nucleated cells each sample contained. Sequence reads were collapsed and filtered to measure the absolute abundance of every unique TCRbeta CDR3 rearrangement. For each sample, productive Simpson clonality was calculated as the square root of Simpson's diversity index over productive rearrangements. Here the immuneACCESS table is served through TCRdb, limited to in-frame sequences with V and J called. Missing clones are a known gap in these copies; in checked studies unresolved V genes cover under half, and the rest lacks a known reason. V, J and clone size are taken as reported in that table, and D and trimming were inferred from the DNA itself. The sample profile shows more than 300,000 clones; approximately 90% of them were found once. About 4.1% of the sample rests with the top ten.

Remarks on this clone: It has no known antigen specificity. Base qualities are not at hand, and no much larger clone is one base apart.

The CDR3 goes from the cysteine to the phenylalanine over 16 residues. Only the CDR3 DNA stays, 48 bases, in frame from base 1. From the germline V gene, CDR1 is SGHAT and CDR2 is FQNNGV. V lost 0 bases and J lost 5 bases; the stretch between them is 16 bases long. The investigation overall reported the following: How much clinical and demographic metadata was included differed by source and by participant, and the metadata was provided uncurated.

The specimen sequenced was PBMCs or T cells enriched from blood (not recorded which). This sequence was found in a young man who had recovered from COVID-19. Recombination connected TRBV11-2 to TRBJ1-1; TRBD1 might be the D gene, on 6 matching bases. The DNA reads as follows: TGTGCCAGCAGCTTAGATAGGGGGGGACGACGGACTGAAGCTTTCTTT. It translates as CASSLDRGGRRTEAFF.